Here is one TCR beta chain with its context. Antigen: not known. The study separated CD4+ cells into CD45RA+ naive and CD45RA-negative memory subsets. The data stem from a study of shared clonotypes between healthy human individuals. General observations from the study: Rarefaction showed sorted-subset sequencing was incomplete despite large depth. For naive CD4 cells, roughly 5.5% of clonotypes were shared across a few donors.

On sorted subsets, replicate PCRs used approximately 190 ng DNA, or some 27,000 T cell genomes. Profiling relied on immunoSEQ multiplex PCR, and the TCRdb table lists in-frame clones only, not all of them. This sample has over a million clones, with approximately 80% found just once. The sequencing sample was made of memory CD4+ T cells from PBMCs. Subset given: CD45RA-negative fraction. The TCR was taken from a young man in good health. Some clones in this sample may be carry-over from other donors' samples.

Here the CDR3 reads CAWAEGKNIQYF. CDR3 nucleotide sequence: TGTGCCTGGGCCGAGGGAAAAAACATTCAGTACTTC. This chain links TRBV30 with TRBJ2-4; a possible D gene is TRBD2 (5 bases). CDR1 and CDR2 (germline): GTSNPN, SVGIG (reference sequence). The germline V and J ends were trimmed by 5 bases and 4 bases, with 9 bases remaining between them. The CDR3 is 12 residues long.